The TCR beta chain described here comes from a study of blood T cell repertoires in COVID-19 (dated by TCRdb to the early 2020s). Some background on the complete study: Samples covering the acute and convalescent phases of COVID-19 were provided by collaborators in the United States, Italy and Spain. The prospective study material was composed of cDNA or gDNA derived from T cells, B-cell-depleted T cells, or PBMCs. Subjects who had been exposed to COVID-19, were actively infected with it, or had recovered from it provided the deeply sampled blood TCRbeta repertoires that made up the dataset. A freely available public database, intended as a resource for researchers studying the immune response to SARS-CoV-2, is where the repertoires were released. The samples were drawn from two sources: the first 160 participants of the ongoing ImmuneRACE study, and 1,000 to 1,500 subjects contributed by 6 global collaborators. The sample metadata nearly always contained a de-identified subject ID, COVID-19 status, age in years and sex. Where HLA class I and class II types were available, the types were taken from metadata supplied by the sample provider, not from assay-based typing. Study-wide findings and limitations: How much clinical and demographic metadata was included differed by source and by participant, and the metadata was provided uncurated.

The collaborating institutions used their own protocols to collect whole blood in K2EDTA tubes. Collaborator samples were shipped for TCRbeta analysis as frozen whole blood, isolated PBMCs, or DNA extracted from either sample type. In regard to this clone: No cognate antigen has been identified for it. Per-base qualities were not stored, and no clone one base away is much larger.

TCRbeta CDR3 regions were amplified from genomic DNA by means of the immunoSEQ Assay, a bias-controlled multiplex PCR. Processing in the source paper ran as follows. Nucleated cell counts per sample were estimated from amplification of reference gene primers within the assay. To quantify the absolute abundance of each unique TCRbeta CDR3 rearrangement, sequence reads were collapsed and filtered. For each sample, productive Simpson clonality was calculated as the square root of Simpson's diversity index across productive rearrangements. TCRdb re-hosts the immuneACCESS table, in-frame sequences only. Its copies lack some clones; in the studies checked, an unresolved V gene accounts for under half of them, and the cause for the rest is not known. The V and J calls and the clone size are those of that table, but D and trimming were determined from the DNA. The sample yields roughly 200,000 clones; about 85% were counted once. Of the sample, roughly 21% is held by the ten largest clones.

The CDR3, from cysteine to phenylalanine, totals 13 residues. Kept here is only the CDR3 DNA, which spans 39 bases and is read in frame from base 1. V loses 4 bases of germline sequence and J loses 8 bases, and the interval between the two ends is 15 bases. Reading the germline V gene (reference sequence) gives CDR1 SGHNT and CDR2 YYREEE. The receptor's source is a man aged 60 to 69 with active or convalescent COVID-19. The specimen sequenced was peripheral blood. The rearranged chain carries TRBV5-4 and TRBJ1-2; matching of 6 bases hints at TRBD1 as the D gene. The nucleotide sequence reads as follows: TGTGCCAGCAGCGAGAGCAGGGGCCAGGGCTACACCTTC. The encoded protein is CASSESRGQGYTF. Reference TRBV5-4 and TRBJ1-2 proteins supply the regions before and after the CDR3; the full variable domain is: ETGVTQSPTHLIKTRGQQVTLRCSSQSGHNTVSWYQQALGQGPQFIFQYYREEENGRGNFPPRFSGLQFPNYSSELNVNALELDDSALYLCASSESRGQGYTFGSGTRLTVV.